In its sample, the clone carrying this T cell receptor (beta chain) was seen many times. The sample originates from a study of neurological immune-mediated disorders. Unsorted libraries came from 2 million PBMCs stored at -80 °C. V dropped 9 bases and J dropped 6; count of bases not matched to a gene: 4. The CDR3 has 12 residues. The germline V gene has CDR1 LNHDA and CDR2 SQIVND (reference sequence). The method for making cDNA was 5'RACE, and it used 10-nucleotide random UMIs. Whenever a sequencing run was performed, it yielded over 190 million TCR-beta sequences from 15-18 subjects. One entry per CDR3 protein, called by TCRdb with MiXCR from the 5' RACE reads. The sample yields just under 45,000 distinct CDR3 sequences, about an eighth seen once.

This chain uses TRBV19 with TRBJ1-5; TRBD1 matches at 8 bases. The clonotype originates from a female donor in good health. Source material: PBMCs. This CDR3 is CASGTGAQPQHF. CDR3 nucleotide sequence: TGTGCCAGCGGGACAGGTGCTCAGCCCCAGCATTTT.